This entry lists 10 T cell receptor beta chains sequenced from one sample in a study of blood T cell repertoires in COVID-19. TCRdb's table, derived via immunoSEQ multiplex PCR, lists solely in-frame clones and lacks some. The data contain about 140,000 clones, 85% to 90% of them singletons. The sample was peripheral blood. The receptors shown here come from an older woman with acute or convalescent COVID-19.

The V gene is TRBV29-1, the J gene TRBJ1-1, with 7 bases matching TRBD1. This CDR3 comprises 12 residues. Germline-derived CDR1 and CDR2 are SQVTM and ANQGSEA. The V gene end was trimmed by 3 bases and the J gene end by 5 bases; junction bases not matched to a gene: 3. Here the CDR3 reads CSVDPGGTEAFF. CDR3 sequence (DNA): TGCAGCGTTGACCCAGGGGGAACTGAAGCTTTCTTT.

This chain joins TRBV7-3 and TRBJ2-2, with D possibly TRBD1 on 6 matching bases. The CDR3 is 15 residues long. Germline V gene data show CDR1 as SGHTA and CDR2 as FQGTGA. V lost 0 bases to trimming and J lost 2 bases, with 7 bases between them. The CDR3 DNA follows: TGTGCCAGCAGCTTAACAGGGGGAAACACCGGGGAGCTGTTTTTT. It specifies CASSLTGGNTGELFF.

This chain connects TRBV5-1 to TRBJ1-6, with D hard to call. V dropped 0 bases and J dropped 8 bases, with 12 bases sitting between them. The CDR3 is made up of 15 amino acids. Germline values: CDR1 SGHRS, CDR2 YFSETQ. The CDR3 DNA follows: TGCGCCAGCAGCTTGGTTTCGCCCCAGGATTCACCCCTCCACTTT. Translation gives CASSLVSPQDSPLHF.

CDR3 amino acids: CATSDHQPTPTGELFF. CDR3 in DNA: TGTGCCACCAGTGACCACCAACCGACACCCACCGGGGAGCTGTTTTTT. The chain recombines TRBV24-1 with TRBJ2-2; D is ambiguous. V lost 4 bases, J lost 4 bases, and 15 bases lay in between. CDR1 is KGHDR, CDR2 SFDVKD, per germline. The CDR3 consists of 16 residues.

The chain links TRBV27 to TRBJ1-5; D remains ambiguous. V dropped 3 bases and J dropped 0 bases, with 12 bases sitting between them. Looked up from germline, CDR1 is MNHEY and CDR2 is SMNVEV (reference sequence). This CDR3 is 16 amino acids long. In DNA form, the CDR3 reads TGTGCCAGCAGTTTCCCACAGCTTTATAGCAATCAGCCCCAGCATTTT. Translating gives CASSFPQLYSNQPQHF.

V and J are TRBV7-9 and TRBJ1-2; TRBD1 agrees at 8 bases. Germline V gene sequence: CDR1 SEHNR, CDR2 FQNEAQ (reference sequence). The CDR3 has 17 amino acids. Losses at the gene ends were 4 bases for V and 0 bases for J; bases not matched to a gene: 10. The CDR3 reads CASSSTGQGVANYGYTF. CDR3 nucleotide sequence: TGTGCCAGCAGCTCGACCGGACAGGGAGTAGCTAACTATGGCTACACCTTC. Together with reference TRBV7-9 and TRBJ1-2, the CDR3 gives the full variable domain: DTGVSQNPRHKITKRGQNVTFRCDPISEHNRLYWYRQTLGQGPEFLTYFQNEAQLEKSRLLSDRFSAERPKGSFSTLEIQRTEQGDSAMYLCASSSTGQGVANYGYTFGSGTRLTVV.

V gene TRBV7-2 combines with J gene TRBJ2-3; 9 nucleotides align to TRBD1. The CDR3 length is 15 residues. Losses at the gene ends were 5 bases for V and 4 bases for J; bases not matched to a gene: 7. Germline V gene lookup returns CDR1 SGHTA and CDR2 FQGNSA. CDR3 region: CASSPGTGYADTQYF. In DNA form, the CDR3 reads TGTGCCAGCAGCCCTGGGACAGGGTATGCAGATACGCAGTATTTT.

This chain joins TRBV6-5 and TRBJ2-7; TRBD2 matches at 10 bases. The trim removed 5 bases at V and 4 bases at J, leaving 5 bases unmatched. CDR1 MNHEY and CDR2 SVGAGI come from the germline V gene. This CDR3 has 14 amino acids. CDR3 amino acids: CASSPLAGVYEQYF. DNA of the CDR3: TGTGCCAGCAGTCCTCTAGCGGGGGTATACGAGCAGTACTTC.

This clone came up once. This chain joins TRBV7-9 and TRBJ2-7; D may be TRBD1 (5 bases). The V gene's germline CDR1 is SEHNR and CDR2 FQNEAQ (reference sequence). This CDR3 comprises 13 residues. V was pared by 3 bases and J by 7 bases, with 13 bases between. The CDR3 here is CASSLGGAWEQYF. In DNA form, the CDR3 reads TGTGCCAGCAGCTTGGGTGGGGCCTGGGAGCAGTACTTC.

The CDR3 is CASSSEGQLNEQFF. As DNA, the CDR3 is TGTGCCAGCAGTTCCGAGGGACAGTTGAATGAGCAGTTCTTC. The chain links TRBV2 to TRBJ2-1; 7 nucleotides line up with TRBD1. The CDR3 contains 14 residues. V gave up 5 bases and J gave up 7 bases; unmatched junction bases: 8. Germline loops: CDR1 SNHLY, CDR2 FYNNEI. Together with reference TRBV2 and TRBJ2-1, the CDR3 gives the full variable domain: EPEVTQTPSHQVTQMGQEVILRCVPISNHLYFYWYRQILGQKVEFLVSFYNNEISEKSEIFDDQFSVERPDGSNFTLKIRSTKLEDSAMYFCASSSEGQLNEQFFGPGTRLTVL.